Each of the 10 T cell receptor beta chains below was sequenced from the same sample in a study of cytomegalovirus exposure and HLA in healthy donors. The primer mix had 60 Vbeta and 13 Jbeta primers. This table comes from immunoSEQ multiplex PCR, and its TCRdb copy is limited to in-frame clones, with some not included. Here the sample spans about 160,000 clones, approximately 78% being singletons. Material for sequencing was PBMCs. The receptors stem from a woman aged 35 to 49 in good health and CMV-seronegative.

CDR3 in DNA: TGCGCCAGCAGCCGACCGGGACAGGGACTGCCTTCCTACGAGCAGTACTTC. Protein product: CASSRPGQGLPSYEQYF. The J gene is TRBJ2-7, the V gene TRBV5-1; 9 nucleotides align to TRBD1. The V gene end was trimmed by 4 bases and the J gene end by 1 base; junction bases not matched to a gene: 12. The germline V gene has CDR1 SGHRS and CDR2 YFSETQ. The CDR3 has 17 residues.

The V gene is TRBV5-1, the J gene TRBJ2-1; D possibly corresponds to TRBD1 (5 bases). CDR1 and CDR2 from the germline V gene are SGHRS and YFSETQ. Trimming pared 2 bases from V and 7 bases from J, leaving 7 bases between. There are 12 residues in the CDR3. CDR3 sequence (DNA): TGCGCCAGCAGCTTAGGGGTGAATGAGCAGTTCTTC. Residues: CASSLGVNEQFF. The full variable domain, with the rest looked up from reference TRBV5-1 and TRBJ2-1, is KAGVTQTPRYLIKTRGQQVTLSCSPISGHRSVSWYQQTPGQGLQFLFEYFSETQRNKGNFPGRFSGRQFSNSRSEMNVSTLELGDSALYLCASSLGVNEQFFGPGTRLTVL.

As for this clone: One end of the junction fails to match germline, which may point to a read error. This chain connects TRBV4-1 to TRBJ1-4; 7 bases map to TRBD1. CDR1 and CDR2 from the germline V gene are MGHRA and YSYEKL. This CDR3 has 14 residues. CDR3 nucleotides: TGTGCCAGCAGCTCCAGGACAGGCAATGAAAAACTGTTTTTT. Its translation: CASSSRTGNEKLFF.

The chain is built from TRBV15 and TRBJ1-4; the D is unclear. V was clipped by 1 base and J by 7 bases, with 19 bases between them. Germline V gene data show CDR1 as LNHNV and CDR2 as YYDKDF (reference sequence). The CDR3 consists of 17 residues. Here the CDR3 reads CATSRVTNVAVGEKLFF. The CDR3, as DNA: TGTGCCACCAGCAGAGTTACCAATGTCGCGGTGGGTGAAAAACTGTTTTTT.

The V and J genes are TRBV1 and TRBJ2-1; the D call TRBD1 from the table was never checked on the DNA. TRBV1 is deemed a pseudogene. The CDR3 runs 15 residues. CDR3 bases: TGCACCAGCAGCCGCTTGGGGCGAATGGTAAATGAGCAGTTCTTC. Its translation: CTSSRLGRMVNEQFF.

This sequence joins TRBV6-5 and TRBJ1-1, with 8 bases identical to TRBD1. In germline, CDR1 is MNHEY, CDR2 SVGAGI. The CDR3 has 15 amino acids. V lost 0 bases and J lost 4; bases outside the gene matches: 4. CDR3 sequence (DNA): TGTGCCAGCAGTTACTCGGACAGGGCGGCCACTGAAGCTTTCTTT. It is translated as CASSYSDRAATEAFF.

In this sample, this clone turned up once. This sequence joins TRBV7-6 and TRBJ2-7; 9 positions agree with TRBD2. Per the germline V gene, CDR1 is SGHVS and CDR2 is FNYEAQ. The CDR3 sequence is 17 residues long. The ends lost 5 bases at V and 4 bases at J; junction bases unmatched: 15. The CDR3 region is CASSPPGAGGQSYEQYF. CDR3 nucleotide sequence: TGTGCCAGCAGCCCCCCGGGTGCGGGGGGGCAATCTTACGAGCAGTACTTC.

The chain employs TRBV5-1 and TRBJ2-7; tentatively, D is TRBD2 (5 bases). V lost 5 bases and J lost 6, with 15 bases in between. CDR3 length: 13 residues. Germline values: CDR1 SGHRS, CDR2 YFSETQ. The CDR3 DNA reads as TGCGCCAGCAGTCCGGGAACACAACCCGAGCAGTACTTC. This gives the protein CASSPGTQPEQYF.

The CDR3 DNA reads as TGTGCCAGCAGAGGGGGTGACAGGGGGGCTGGAAACACCATATATTTT. Protein product: CASRGGDRGAGNTIYF. V usage is TRBV28 and J usage is TRBJ1-3; 9 bases agree with TRBD1. This CDR3 contains 16 residues. V trimming: 6 bases; J trimming: 2 bases; junction bases outside the gene matches: 8. Germline CDR1 MDHEN, CDR2 SYDVKM. Combining the CDR3 with reference TRBV28 and TRBJ1-3 gives the whole variable domain DVKVTQSSRYLVKRTGEKVFLECVQDMDHENMFWYRQDPGLGLRLIYFSYDVKMKEKGDIPEGYSVSREKKERFSLILESASTNQTSMYLCASRGGDRGAGNTIYFGEGSWLTVV.

CDR3 sequence (DNA): TGTGCCAGCAGAAGACAGGGACAAGCCAAAAACATTCAGTACTTC. Amino acid sequence: CASRRQGQAKNIQYF. The rearrangement links TRBV27 to TRBJ2-4; 7 bases agree with TRBD1. V lost 6 bases and J lost 0; bases outside the gene matches: 5. Per the germline V gene, CDR1 is MNHEY and CDR2 is SMNVEV (reference sequence). There are 15 residues in the CDR3.